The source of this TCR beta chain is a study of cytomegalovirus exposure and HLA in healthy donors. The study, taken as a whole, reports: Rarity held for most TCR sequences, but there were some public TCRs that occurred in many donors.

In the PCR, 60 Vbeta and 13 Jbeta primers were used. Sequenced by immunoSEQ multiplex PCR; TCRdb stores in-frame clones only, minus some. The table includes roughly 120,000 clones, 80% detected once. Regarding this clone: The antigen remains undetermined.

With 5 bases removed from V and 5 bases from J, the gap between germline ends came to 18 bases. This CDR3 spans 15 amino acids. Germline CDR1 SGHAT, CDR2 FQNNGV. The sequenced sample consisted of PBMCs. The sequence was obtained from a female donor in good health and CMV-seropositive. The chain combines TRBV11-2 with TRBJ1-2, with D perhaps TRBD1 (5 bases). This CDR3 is CASSLNTAGLYGYTF. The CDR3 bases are TGTGCCAGCAGCCTAAACACCGCGGGACTATATGGCTACACCTTC.